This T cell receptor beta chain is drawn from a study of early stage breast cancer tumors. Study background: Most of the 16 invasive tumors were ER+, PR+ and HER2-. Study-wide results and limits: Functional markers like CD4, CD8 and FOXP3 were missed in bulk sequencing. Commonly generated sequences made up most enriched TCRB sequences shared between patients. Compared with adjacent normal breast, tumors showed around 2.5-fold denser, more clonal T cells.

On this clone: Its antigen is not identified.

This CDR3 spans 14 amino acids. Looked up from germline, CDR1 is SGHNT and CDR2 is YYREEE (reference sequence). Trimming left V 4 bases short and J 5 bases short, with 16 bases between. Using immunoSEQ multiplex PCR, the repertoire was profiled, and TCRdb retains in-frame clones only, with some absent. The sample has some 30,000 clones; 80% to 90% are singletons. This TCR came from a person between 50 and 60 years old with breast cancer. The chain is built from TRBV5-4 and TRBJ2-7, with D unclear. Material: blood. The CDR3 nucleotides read TGTGCCAGCAGCAGCAACATCCATAGTGACGAGCAGTACTTC. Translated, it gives CASSSNIHSDEQYF.